The 17 T cell receptor beta chains in this list originate from one sample, sequenced in a study of human T cells and chemical hapten exposure. TCRdb analysed the RACE reads with MiXCR anew, one entry per CDR3 protein. The data show roughly 74,000 distinct CDR3 sequences, with about 32% seen just once and about 8.1% held by the top ten. The sample's time point: patch test 1, 2 weeks after DPC sensitization. Treatment here: therapeutic diphenylcyclopropenone sensitization with weekly scalp DPC. The source material was whole blood, sampled in connection with sensitization to the hapten diphenylcyclopropenone (DPC). All receptors come from a man aged 35-49 years with alopecia areata. Some clones in this sample may be carry-over from other donors' samples.

This chain connects TRBV19 to TRBJ2-6; TRBD2 matches at 9 bases. Losses at the gene ends were 10 bases for V and 2 bases for J; bases not matched to a gene: 6. CDR1 and CDR2 (germline): LNHDA, SQIVND (reference sequence). The CDR3 extends over 15 amino acids. Here the CDR3 DNA reads TGTGCCATTAATAGCGGGAGTACTGGGGCCAACGTCCTGACTTTC. Translation: CAINSGSTGANVLTF.

CDR3 loop: CASSSRTGPYEQYF. The DNA for the CDR3 is TGTGCCAGCAGTTCAAGGACAGGGCCCTACGAGCAGTACTTC. V is TRBV27 and J is TRBJ2-7; 8 bases are shared with TRBD1. The length of the CDR3 is 14 residues. Germline V gene data show CDR1 as MNHEY and CDR2 as SMNVEV (reference sequence). Trimming took 4 bases from V and 2 from J; bases not matched to a gene: 4.

The CDR3 loop reads CASRGPASGRDEQFF. As DNA, the CDR3 is TGTGCCAGCAGGGGCCCGGCTAGCGGGAGGGATGAGCAGTTCTTC. The genes are TRBV6-2 or TRBV6-3 and TRBJ2-1; 12 bases map to TRBD2. CDR1 and CDR2 from the germline V gene are MNHEY and SVGEGT. This CDR3 region has 15 residues. V shed 6 bases, J shed 8 bases, and the junction held 8 bases outside the gene matches.

The table lists this clonotype with a few counts. The chain links TRBV7-3 to TRBJ2-3; D is unresolved. CDR3 length: 15 amino acids. V lost 3 bases and J lost 1, with 11 bases in between. Germline V gene data show CDR1 as SGHTA and CDR2 as FQGTGA. CDR3: CASSLSSWGTDTQYF. CDR3 sequence (DNA): TGTGCCAGCAGCTTGAGTTCGTGGGGCACAGATACGCAGTATTTT.

The chain has TRBV14 and TRBJ2-3; unclear D gene. This CDR3 is built from 17 residues. The germline gives CDR1 SGHDN, CDR2 FVKESK. Trimming shortened V by 0 bases and J by 1 base, and 14 bases separated the two germline ends. The DNA for the CDR3 is TGTGCCAGCAGCCAAGATGCGCACTCCGCCCGCACAGATACGCAGTATTTT. Its translation is CASSQDAHSARTDTQYF.

The genes are TRBV5-1 and TRBJ2-1; TRBD1 matches 8 bases. Germline CDR1 SGHRS, CDR2 YFSETQ. CDR3 length equals 18 residues. V lost 1 base, J lost 5 bases, and 14 bases stayed unmatched. Written as DNA, the CDR3 is TGCGCCAGCAGCTTGTATAGGGCAGGGGGCAGGTCTAACAATGAGCAGTTCTTC. Amino acids: CASSLYRAGGRSNNEQFF.

This chain uses TRBV7-3 with TRBJ2-3, with TRBD2 matching over 14 bases. Germline V lookup: CDR1 SGHTA, CDR2 FQGTGA. The trim removed 5 bases at V and 4 bases at J, leaving 11 bases unmatched. This CDR3 has 18 amino acids. Written as DNA, the CDR3 is TGTGCCAGCAGCCCACAGGGGAGACTAGCGGGAGGGCCAGATACGCAGTATTTT. This sequence encodes CASSPQGRLAGGPDTQYF.

This chain links TRBV6-5 with TRBJ2-1; D is perhaps TRBD1 or TRBD2 (5 bases each). Trimming took 0 bases from V and 14 from J, leaving 8 bases between them. The CDR3 is 11 amino acids. Germline CDR1 and CDR2: MNHEY and SVGAGI. The CDR3 sequence: CASSYSGVEFF. The CDR3 DNA reads as TGTGCCAGCAGTTACTCGGGGGTGGAGTTCTTC.

Remarks on this clonotype: Since no conserved phenylalanine or tryptophan closes the CDR3, a read error is the likely cause. The V and J genes are TRBV12-3 or TRBV12-4 and TRBJ1-1, with D tentatively TRBD1 (6 bases). The CDR3 consists of 13 residues. V lost 3 bases and J lost 5, with 10 bases in between. The CDR3, as DNA: TGTGCCAGCAGTTTCGGGGGGCTAACTGAAGCTTTCTTA. Translated, it gives CASSFGGLTEAFL.

The chain recombines TRBV10-1 with TRBJ2-7; 12 nucleotides align to TRBD2. CDR1 and CDR2 (germline): WNHNN, SYGVQD (reference sequence). This CDR3 region has 16 residues. With 2 bases clipped from V and 0 bases from J, the junction kept 2 bases outside the gene matches. The CDR3 loop reads CASSEGLAGPSYEQYF. The DNA for the CDR3 is TGCGCCAGCAGTGAGGGACTAGCGGGACCCTCCTACGAGCAGTACTTC.

This clonotype was recorded a few times. The J gene is TRBJ2-1, the V gene TRBV24-1, with 11 bases aligning to TRBD1. CDR1 and CDR2 (germline): KGHDR, SFDVKD. After removal of 3 bases from V and 2 bases from J, the junction contained 5 bases not matched to a gene. The CDR3 spans 17 residues. CDR3 sequence: CATSDGQGAGTYNEQFF. CDR3 in DNA: TGTGCCACCAGTGATGGACAGGGGGCAGGGACCTACAATGAGCAGTTCTTC.

The chain joins TRBV3-1 to TRBJ1-6; 7 positions match TRBD1. This CDR3 has 15 residues. V lost 0 bases and J lost 8; bases outside the gene matches: 4. CDR1 is LGHDT, CDR2 YNNKEL, per germline (reference sequence). The CDR3 DNA reads as TGTGCCAGCAGCCAAGAGGAGACAGGGTATTCACCCCTCCACTTT. Translation gives CASSQEETGYSPLHF. The whole variable domain, remainder taken from reference TRBV3-1 and TRBJ1-6, is DTAVSQTPKYLVTQMGNDKSIKCEQNLGHDTMYWYKQDSKKFLKIMFSYNNKELIINETVPNRFSPKSPDKAHLNLHINSLELGDSAVYFCASSQEETGYSPLHFGNGTRLTVT.

The gene calls are TRBV27 and TRBJ1-5, with unresolved D. V was cut by 5 bases and J by 1 base, with 6 bases left in between. The CDR3 totals 13 residues. Germline CDR1 MNHEY, CDR2 SMNVEV (reference sequence). Here the CDR3 reads CASSRRSNQPQHF. Written as DNA, the CDR3 is TGTGCCAGCAGTCGACGGAGCAATCAGCCCCAGCATTTT.

The chain uses TRBV14 and TRBJ2-7, with D perhaps matching TRBD2 (6 bases). The CDR3 covers 13 residues. The ends were cut back, 1 base at V and 4 bases at J, with 8 bases in the middle. Germline CDR1 SGHDN, CDR2 FVKESK. The CDR3 region is CASSQARGYEQYF. CDR3 in DNA: TGTGCCAGCAGCCAAGCCCGGGGGTACGAGCAGTACTTC.

This clonotype has only a few counts. J is TRBJ1-5 and V is TRBV7-2; D unresolved. The CDR3 has 13 amino acids. Trimming left V 1 base short and J 7 bases short, with 8 bases between. In germline, CDR1 is SGHTA, CDR2 FQGNSA. CDR3 in amino acids: CASSLELGQPQHF. CDR3 nucleotides: TGTGCCAGCAGCTTAGAGTTAGGACAGCCCCAGCATTTT.

The chain is built from TRBV20-1 and TRBJ2-7, with 13 bases lining up with TRBD2. The CDR3 is made up of 16 amino acids. Germline V gene lookup returns CDR1 DFQATT and CDR2 SNEGSKA (reference sequence). The V segment lost 5 bases and the J segment 3 bases; nucleotides outside the gene matches: 10. Here the CDR3 DNA reads TGCAGTGCTCAAGACCCTACTAGCGGGAGGGTCTACGAGCAGTACTTC. Its translation is CSAQDPTSGRVYEQYF.

This rearrangement joins TRBV28 to TRBJ2-1, with 9 nucleotides matching TRBD1. The CDR3 runs 13 residues. After removal of 4 bases from V and 5 bases from J, the junction contained 0 bases not matched to a gene. The V gene's germline CDR1 is MDHEN and CDR2 SYDVKM. The CDR3 coding sequence is TGTGCCAGCAGTTGGGACAGGGACAATGAGCAGTTCTTC. It specifies CASSWDRDNEQFF. The full variable domain, with the rest looked up from reference TRBV28 and TRBJ2-1, is DVKVTQSSRYLVKRTGEKVFLECVQDMDHENMFWYRQDPGLGLRLIYFSYDVKMKEKGDIPEGYSVSREKKERFSLILESASTNQTSMYLCASSWDRDNEQFFGPGTRLTVL.